This is a list of T cell receptor beta chains from one sample in a study of cytomegalovirus exposure and HLA in healthy donors. Here immunoSEQ multiplex PCR was the method, and the copy in TCRdb shows in-frame clones only, minus some. Here the sample spans 130,000 to 150,000 clones, more than 60% being singletons. What was sequenced was PBMCs. These receptors came from a woman between 45 and 60 years old in good health and CMV-seropositive. Each CDR3 is given without its conserved first and last residue. Clone size appears in some rows only: once, few, many, or a class for an expanded clone.

ASSIGGTDTQY	TRBJ2-3	NA	TRBV19
ASSYQGPTYEQY	TRBJ2-7	NA	TRBV6-5
ASSTGVLETQY	TRBJ2-5	NA	TRBV5-8
ASSYAGSSYEQY	TRBJ2-7	few	TRBV6-5
ASSLAGTGYEQY	NA	NA	TRBV7-9
ASSYGLDTGELF	TRBJ2-2	NA	TRBV6-5
ASSPRRSGNTIY	TRBJ1-3	NA	TRBV5-6
ASSPTPGQSNQPQH	TRBJ1-5	NA	TRBV5-4
ASSFGGGRLNEQF	TRBJ2-1	NA	TRBV7-9
ASSLGGPNQPQH	TRBJ1-5	NA	TRBV28
ASSLSPGGETQY	TRBJ2-5	NA	TRBV11-2
ASSPRGWGLDGANVLT	TRBJ2-6	once	TRBV11-3
ASKGEEPQH	TRBJ1-5	NA	TRBV28
ASSDGLAGEQY	TRBJ2-7	NA	TRBV7-2
ASSDTGPGEKLF	TRBJ1-4	NA	TRBV6-4
ASSLASAADTNYGYT	TRBJ1-2	NA	TRBV5-1
ASSIDSSYEQY	TRBJ2-7	few	TRBV19
ASSSTSGGTTGELF	TRBJ2-2	few	TRBV7-3
ASSSLRGNQPQH	TRBJ1-5	NA	TRBV5-8
ASSYIYRQDETQY	TRBJ2-5	NA	TRBV6-5
AIKTPGFTEAF	TRBJ1-1	few	TRBV6-5
ASSLDRAWHSPLH	TRBJ1-6	few	TRBV7-2
ASSLSRFYGYT	TRBJ1-2	once	TRBV7-2